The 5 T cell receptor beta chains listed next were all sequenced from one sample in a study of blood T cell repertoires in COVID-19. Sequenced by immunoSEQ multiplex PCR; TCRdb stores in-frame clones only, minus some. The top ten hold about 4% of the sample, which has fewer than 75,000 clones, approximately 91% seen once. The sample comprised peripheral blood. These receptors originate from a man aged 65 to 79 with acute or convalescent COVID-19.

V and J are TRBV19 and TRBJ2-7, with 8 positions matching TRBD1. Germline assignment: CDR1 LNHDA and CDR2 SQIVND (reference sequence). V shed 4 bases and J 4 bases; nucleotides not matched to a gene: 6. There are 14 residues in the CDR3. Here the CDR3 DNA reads TGTGCCAGTAGTACCGGGACAGGAGATTACGAGCAGTACTTC. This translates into CASSTGTGDYEQYF.

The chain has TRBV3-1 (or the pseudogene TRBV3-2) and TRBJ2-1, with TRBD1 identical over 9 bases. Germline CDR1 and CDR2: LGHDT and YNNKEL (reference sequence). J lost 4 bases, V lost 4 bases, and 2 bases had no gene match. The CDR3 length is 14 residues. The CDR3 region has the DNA TGTGCCAGCAGCCGGACAGGGGTTTACAATGAGCAGTTCTTC. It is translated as CASSRTGVYNEQFF.

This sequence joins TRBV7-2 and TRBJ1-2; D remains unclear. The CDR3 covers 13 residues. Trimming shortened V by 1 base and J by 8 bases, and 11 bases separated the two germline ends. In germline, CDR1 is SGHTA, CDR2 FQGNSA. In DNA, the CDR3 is TGTGCCAGCAGCTTAGAAGCAGGTCCCGGCTACACCTTC. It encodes CASSLEAGPGYTF.

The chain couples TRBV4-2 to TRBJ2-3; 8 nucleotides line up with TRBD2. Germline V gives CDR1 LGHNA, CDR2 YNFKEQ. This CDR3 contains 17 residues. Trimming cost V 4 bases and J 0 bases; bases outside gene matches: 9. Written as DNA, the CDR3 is TGTGCCAGCAGCCGAAACGGGGGGGAAACTAGCACAGATACGCAGTATTTT. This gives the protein CASSRNGGETSTDTQYF.

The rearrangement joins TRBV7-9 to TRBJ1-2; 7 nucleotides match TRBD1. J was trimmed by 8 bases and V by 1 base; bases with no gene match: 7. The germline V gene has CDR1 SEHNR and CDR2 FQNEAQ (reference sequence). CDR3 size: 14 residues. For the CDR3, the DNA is TGTGCCAGCAGCTTAGAATGGAGACAGGGCGGCTACACCTTC. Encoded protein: CASSLEWRQGGYTF.